The source of this T cell receptor (beta chain) is a study of T-cell memory formation after mild COVID-19. This clonotype was recorded a few times. TCRdb fed the 5' RACE reads into MiXCR, producing one record per CDR3 protein. The profile shows more than 70,000 distinct CDR3 sequences, approximately 14% of them singletons. Trimming removed 5 bases at V and 3 bases at J, with 13 bases between. The CDR3 runs 14 residues. The source of this sequence is an adult woman who had mild COVID-19 (a few samples of this study predate the infection). Cell type and time point are not known. The chain recombines TRBV12-3 or TRBV12-4 with TRBJ1-1; a weak D match, TRBD1 (5 bases). The sample consisted of PBMCs or a T cell subset sorted from them (not recorded which). The CDR3 sequence: CASSPGGADTEAFF. The CDR3 DNA is TGTGCCAGCAGTCCGGGGGGAGCGGACACTGAAGCTTTCTTT.